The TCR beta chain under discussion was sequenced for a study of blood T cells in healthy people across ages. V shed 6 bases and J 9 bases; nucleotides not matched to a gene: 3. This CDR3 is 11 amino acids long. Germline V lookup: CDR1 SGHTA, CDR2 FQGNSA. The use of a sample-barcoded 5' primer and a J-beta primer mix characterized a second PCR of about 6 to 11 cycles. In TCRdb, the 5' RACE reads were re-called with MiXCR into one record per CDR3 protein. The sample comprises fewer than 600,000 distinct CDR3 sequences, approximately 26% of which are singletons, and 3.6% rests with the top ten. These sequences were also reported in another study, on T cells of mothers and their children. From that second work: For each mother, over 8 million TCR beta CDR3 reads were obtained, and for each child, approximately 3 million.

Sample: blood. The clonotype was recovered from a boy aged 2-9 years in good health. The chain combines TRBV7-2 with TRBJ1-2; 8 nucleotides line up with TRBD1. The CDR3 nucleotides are TGTGCCAGCAGTCGACAGGGGAGCTACACCTTC. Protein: CASSRQGSYTF.